Listed below are T cell receptor beta chains from one sample, sequenced in a study of blood T cell repertoires in COVID-19. Libraries were prepared by immunoSEQ multiplex PCR; TCRdb keeps only in-frame clonotypes and omits some of them. The table includes under 300,000 clones, 80% to 90% detected once. Sequenced input: peripheral blood. These receptors came from a woman aged 70-85 years with acute or convalescent COVID-19. Both conserved end residues are part of each CDR3. D genes are given only for firm matches. Expanded clones are given a class, and other clones once, few, many or no size at all.

NA	TRBV4-2	NA	TRBJ1-6	TGTGCCAGCAGCCAAGAGGGTAGGGGTTCACCCCTCCACTTT	CASSQEGRGSPLHF
NA	TRBV2	NA	TRBJ2-1	TGTGCCAGCAGTGAGGGGGCGCATTCCGGGCAGTTCTTC	CASSEGAHSGQFF
TRBD1	TRBV24-1	NA	TRBJ2-5	TGTGCCACCAGTGGCTTGACAGGGGTCCAAGAGACCCAGTACTTC	CATSGLTGVQETQYF
TRBD2	TRBV27	few	TRBJ2-2	TGTGCCAGCAGGGCGGGGGGGATCGCCGGGGAGCTGTTTTTT	CASRAGGIAGELFF
NA	TRBV11-2	once	TRBJ2-5	TGTGCCAGCAGCTTACCGGGGATTGAGACCCAGTACTTC	CASSLPGIETQYF
TRBD1	TRBV6-6	NA	TRBJ1-2	TGTGCCAGCAGTCGTCGAGCCGGGACAGGAACTCACTATGGCTACACCTTC	CASSRRAGTGTHYGYTF
NA	TRBV11-2	NA	TRBJ1-2	TGTGCCAGCAGCTTAGATACGGGGTCTAACTATGGCTACACCTTC	CASSLDTGSNYGYTF
NA	TRBV9	NA	TRBJ1-3	TGTGCCAGCAGTCAGGGCAGCTCTGGAAACACCATATATTTT	CASSQGSSGNTIYF
NA	TRBV3-1/TRBV3-2	NA	TRBJ2-4	TGTGCCAGCAGCCTCGGAGCCAAAAACATTCAGTACTTC	CASSLGAKNIQYF
TRBD1	TRBV5-1	NA	TRBJ2-7	TGCGCCAGCAGCTATACGGGACAGGGTCCCTACGAGCAGTACTTC	CASSYTGQGPYEQYF
NA	TRBV2	NA	TRBJ1-5	TGTGCCAGCAACCCAAGGGGGGGGCAGGCTAAACAGCCCCAGCATTTT	CASNPRGGQAKQPQHF
NA	TRBV5-3	NA	TRBJ1-1	TGTGCCAGAAGCCTTATAATCCCCCTGAACACTGAAGCTTTCTTT	CARSLIIPLNTEAFF
NA	TRBV6-5	NA	TRBJ2-5	TGTGCCAGCAGTCCTATCCCGATGGGGGGAGAGACCCAGTACTTC	CASSPIPMGGETQYF
NA	TRBV12-3/TRBV12-4	NA	TRBJ1-5	TGTGCCAGTTCGCGGGCCGGCAATCAGCCCCAGCATTTT	CASSRAGNQPQHF
TRBD2	TRBV9	few	TRBJ2-1	TGTGCCAGCAGCGGGAGCGGGGGGACATTAAATGAGCAGTTCTTC	CASSGSGGTLNEQFF
NA	TRBV3-1/TRBV3-2	NA	TRBJ1-3	TGTGCCAGCAGCCCTCTTTCTGGAAACACCATATATTTT	CASSPLSGNTIYF
TRBD2	TRBV3-1/TRBV3-2	NA	TRBJ2-7	TGTGCCAGCAGTTTTCTAGCGGTCCCCTACGAGCAGTACTTC	CASSFLAVPYEQYF
TRBD2	TRBV10-2	NA	TRBJ2-7	TGCGCCAGCAGCGCCGGGCGGGGGAGCTCCTACGAGCAGTACTTC	CASSAGRGSSYEQYF
NA	TRBV10-3	NA	TRBJ2-7	TGTGCCATCAGTGCCGGGGTCTACGAGCAGTACTTC	CAISAGVYEQYF
TRBD2	TRBV9	NA	TRBJ2-1	TGTGCCAGCAGCGTAGAACTAGCGGCAACCTACAATGAGCAGTTCTTC	CASSVELAATYNEQFF
TRBD1	TRBV4-1	NA	TRBJ1-3	TGCGCCAGCAGCCAACTTAACCGGGACAGGGGAAACACCATATATTTT	CASSQLNRDRGNTIYF
NA	TRBV5-4	NA	TRBJ2-1	TGTGCCAGCAGCTTTGAACAGAGCTCCTACAATGAGCAGTTCTTC	CASSFEQSSYNEQFF
TRBD2	TRBV6-5	NA	TRBJ2-7	TGTGCCAGCAGTTACGCCGGGGGGGGCCCTCGGAACGAGCAGTACTTC	CASSYAGGGPRNEQYF
TRBD1	TRBV11-3	NA	TRBJ2-2	TGTGCCAGGACAGGGTTCCCCGGGGAGCTGTTTTTT	CARTGFPGELFF
NA	TRBV3-1/TRBV3-2	NA	TRBJ1-1	TGTGCCAGCAGCCACAGACAGCTCATGAACACTGAAGCTTTCTTT	CASSHRQLMNTEAFF
TRBD2	TRBV5-1	NA	TRBJ2-1	TGCGCCAGCAGCTTGGTGACTAGCGGGGGGGCGGAGCAGTTCTTC	CASSLVTSGGAEQFF
NA	TRBV5-1	few	TRBJ2-1	TGCGCCAGCAGCTTGGGAGGGTTTTATGAGCAGTTCTTC	CASSLGGFYEQFF
NA	TRBV5-4	NA	TRBJ1-1	TGTGCCAGCAGCCAGGACAGCCTATTTGAAGCTTTCTTT	CASSQDSLFEAFF
NA	TRBV27	NA	TRBJ1-6	TGTGCCAGCAGTTTCCCCGGGGGGAATTCACCCCTCCACTTT	CASSFPGGNSPLHF
NA	TRBV27	once	TRBJ1-4	TGTGCCAGCTCCGGGACACTGAATGAAAAACTGTTTTTT	CASSGTLNEKLFF
NA	TRBV18	NA	TRBJ2-2	TGTGCCAGCTCACCACAGGGGCAGAGGACCGGGGAGCTGTTTTTT	CASSPQGQRTGELFF
TRBD1	TRBV5-8	NA	TRBJ2-7	TGTGCCAGCTGGGGAGACAGGGAAAAGCAGCAGTACTTC	CASWGDREKQQYF
NA	TRBV2	NA	TRBJ1-1	TGTGCCAGCAAGAGGTCTCGGGGGGCTTTCTTT	CASKRSRGAFF
NA	TRBV9	NA	TRBJ1-2	TGTGCCAGCAGCGTAGGTTCTTCACAGAACTATGGCTACACCTTC	CASSVGSSQNYGYTF
NA	TRBV19	NA	TRBJ2-2	TGTGCCAGTAGTACCCGGGAAAGGAGGGACACCGGGGAGCTGTTTTTT	CASSTRERRDTGELFF
NA	TRBV18	NA	TRBJ1-4	TGTGCCAGCTCACCTCAAGGGGTAGCAGAAAAACTGTTTTTT	CASSPQGVAEKLFF
TRBD1	TRBV7-3	few	TRBJ1-5	TGTGCCAGCAGCGATGGGACAGGGAATCAGCCCCAGCATTTT	CASSDGTGNQPQHF
NA	TRBV10-2	NA	TRBJ2-7	TGCGCCAGCAGTGGACAGGCGTACGAGCAGTACTTC	CASSGQAYEQYF
NA	TRBV5-1	NA	TRBJ2-1	TGCGCCAGCAGTGGGCAGGGTCTGGGGAATGAGCAGTTCTTC	CASSGQGLGNEQFF
TRBD1	TRBV3-1/TRBV3-2	NA	TRBJ1-5	TGTGCCAGCAGCCAGGACAGGGCAAGCAATCAGCCCCAGCATTTT	CASSQDRASNQPQHF
NA	TRBV6-5	NA	TRBJ1-1	TGTGCCAGCAGTCTTGGCGGTCCGAACACTGAAGCTTTCTTT	CASSLGGPNTEAFF
NA	TRBV7-9	NA	TRBJ1-1	TGTGCCAGTGAGATGAACACTGAAGCTTTCTTT	CASEMNTEAFF
NA	TRBV24-1	NA	TRBJ2-7	TGTGCCACCAGTGACCTCGGACAGAGCTCCTACGAGCAGTACTTC	CATSDLGQSSYEQYF
NA	TRBV5-4	NA	TRBJ2-2	TGTGCCAGCAGCCCTGGATCTGGCGGTACCGGGGAGCTGTTTTTT	CASSPGSGGTGELFF
TRBD1	TRBV6-5	NA	TRBJ1-1	TGTGCCAGCAGTAACAGACAGGGGGCGACCTTGGGGGCTTTCTTT	CASSNRQGATLGAFF
TRBD2	TRBV3-1/TRBV3-2	NA	TRBJ2-1	TGTGCCAGCGGGACTAGTGTCAATGAGCAGTTCTTC	CASGTSVNEQFF
NA	TRBV4-1	NA	TRBJ1-1	TGCGCCAGCAGTCGCCTCACTTACACTGAAGCTTTCTTT	CASSRLTYTEAFF
NA	TRBV6-2/TRBV6-3	NA	TRBJ1-6	TGTGCCAGCAGCCGGGGCCTTAATTCACCCCTCCACTTT	CASSRGLNSPLHF
NA	TRBV9	NA	TRBJ2-5	TGTGCCAGCAGCCCTAGGACAGATCACCAAGAGACCCAGTACTTC	CASSPRTDHQETQYF
NA	TRBV3-1/TRBV3-2	NA	TRBJ2-7	TGTGCCAGCAGCCAAGACCCGGGCTCCTACGAGCAGTACTTC	CASSQDPGSYEQYF
NA	TRBV18	NA	TRBJ2-1	TGTGCCAGCTCACGAGGAAGGTCCTACAATGAGCAGTTCTTC	CASSRGRSYNEQFF
TRBD2	TRBV13	once	TRBJ2-5	TGTGCCAGCAGCTCCGCTAGCGGGGGACACCAAGAGACCCAGTACTTC	CASSSASGGHQETQYF
TRBD2	TRBV19	once	TRBJ2-6	TGTGCCAGTAGTGGACTAGCGGGGGGTTCTGGGGCCAACGTCCTGACTTTC	CASSGLAGGSGANVLTF
TRBD1	TRBV11-2	few	TRBJ1-1	TGTGCCAGCAGCTTAGCCTACCGGGACAGGGGTCGAGAAGCTTTCTTT	CASSLAYRDRGREAFF
NA	TRBV19	NA	TRBJ2-3	TGTGCCAGTAGTATAGGTCGGGCAGATACGCAGTATTTT	CASSIGRADTQYF